Listed here are 8 T cell receptor beta chains from one sample, sequenced in a study of T cell clusters in autoimmune cytopenias. Each sample's input was around 250 ng genomic DNA, 30,000 to 45,000 genome equivalents. TRB rearrangements were amplified by touch-down multiplex PCR with mixed TRB-A/B primers. TCRdb re-analyzed the multiplex PCR reads; it lists each CDR3 protein once, without DNA. This sample lists about 3,500 distinct CDR3 sequences; its ten largest clones have around a third. Sequencing was performed on peripheral blood. These receptors all come from a human donor with an autoimmune cytopenia or autoimmune hepatitis (not recorded which).

CDR3 sequence: CASSFGGEESSYEQYF. The chain employs TRBV7-6 and TRBJ2-7; without DNA, the TCRdb call of TRBD2 cannot be checked. The germline V gene has CDR1 SGHVS and CDR2 FNYEAQ. The CDR3 spans 16 residues.

V and J are TRBV15 and TRBJ1-5; without DNA, the TCRdb call of TRBD1 cannot be checked. The CDR3 totals 18 residues. The V gene's germline CDR1 is LNHNV and CDR2 YYDKDF (reference sequence). Here the CDR3 reads CATSRDHNRGGGGQPQHF.

The J gene is TRBJ2-7, the V gene TRBV20-1; TCRdb lists TRBD2, though no DNA is available to test this call. The length of the CDR3 is 17 residues. CDR1 and CDR2 (germline): DFQATT, SNEGSKA (reference sequence). The CDR3 spells CSARDRRRGLAGGQQYF.

The chain has TRBV24-1 and TRBJ1-5. Germline V gene data show CDR1 as KGHDR and CDR2 as SFDVKD. The CDR3 is made up of 14 amino acids. The CDR3 sequence is CATSDSIGTQPQHF.

Frequency places this clonotype as medium-sized (0.01 to 0.1%). The chain recombines TRBV5-5 with TRBJ2-7. Germline V CDR1 and CDR2: SGHKS, YYEKEE (reference sequence). The CDR3 extends over 15 amino acids. The CDR3 is CASSLVQVNSYEQYF.

The chain links TRBV12-3 or TRBV12-4 to TRBJ2-2; absent DNA, TCRdb's TRBD1 call cannot be checked. This CDR3 is 15 amino acids long. The CDR3: CASSFFPEGSGELFF.

According to its frequency, this clonotype is medium-sized. The gene calls are TRBV5-4 and TRBJ2-7; the D gene TCRdb calls, TRBD1, cannot be checked with no DNA. This CDR3 is 13 amino acids long. CDR1 SGHNT and CDR2 YYREEE come from the germline V gene (reference sequence). The CDR3 sequence is CASSLSAPGEQYF.

V gene TRBV14 combines with J gene TRBJ2-6; checking the TCRdb D call of TRBD1 is not possible without DNA. Germline V gene sequence: CDR1 SGHDN, CDR2 FVKESK. CDR3 size: 16 residues. The CDR3 sequence is CASSHRHPGRANVLTF. Full variable domain (rest looked up from reference TRBV14 and TRBJ2-6): EAGVTQFPSHSVIEKGQTVTLRCDPISGHDNLYWYRRVMGKEIKFLLHFVKESKQDESGMPNNRFLAERTGGTYSTLKVQPAELEDSGVYFCASSHRHPGRANVLTFGAGSRLTVL.